Listed below are T cell receptor beta chains from one sample, sequenced in a study of blood T cell repertoires in COVID-19. Some clones are missing from TCRdb's copy, which holds only in-frame ones; the method was immunoSEQ multiplex PCR. The sample lists roughly 290,000 clones, about four fifths seen once, with approximately 14% in the top ten. Input material: peripheral blood. The receptors come from a person aged 65-85 years with COVID-19, enrolled during active disease. The CDR3 runs from the conserved cysteine through the conserved F or W. D genes are given only for firm matches.

J gene: TRBJ1-5
V gene: TRBV7-2
D gene: .
CDR3 protein: CASSSQGGQPQHF

J gene: TRBJ1-3
V gene: TRBV7-2
D gene: .
CDR3 protein: CASSLQAGSGNTIYF

J gene: TRBJ2-7
V gene: TRBV28
D gene: TRBD1
CDR3 protein: CASSLGSTGGPLVEQYF

J gene: TRBJ1-5
V gene: TRBV6-1
D gene: .
CDR3 protein: CASSDQGNPNQPQHF

J gene: TRBJ1-2
V gene: TRBV5-4
D gene: .
CDR3 protein: CASSLLPVRGYGYTF

J gene: TRBJ2-1
V gene: TRBV2
D gene: TRBD2
CDR3 protein: CASSVGGGPGNEQFF

J gene: TRBJ2-1
V gene: TRBV11-2
D gene: .
CDR3 protein: CASSFVGDEQFF

J gene: TRBJ2-2
V gene: TRBV28
D gene: .
CDR3 protein: CASKGHTNTGELFF

J gene: TRBJ2-7
V gene: TRBV6-5
D gene: TRBD1
CDR3 protein: CASSPLQGAYEQYF

J gene: TRBJ1-2
V gene: TRBV6-6
D gene: .
CDR3 protein: CASSLYREGYTF

J gene: TRBJ1-6
V gene: TRBV9
D gene: .
CDR3 protein: CASSVSSYNSPLHF

J gene: TRBJ1-4
V gene: TRBV7-9
D gene: TRBD1
CDR3 protein: CASSPTGGRREKLFF

J gene: TRBJ1-5
V gene: TRBV24-1
D gene: .
CDR3 protein: CATSDPRDTSQPQHF

J gene: TRBJ1-3
V gene: TRBV18
D gene: .
CDR3 protein: CASSLAGLAGNTIYF

J gene: TRBJ1-2
V gene: TRBV11-2
D gene: TRBD1
CDR3 protein: CASSLVRTGVGYTF

J gene: TRBJ1-6
V gene: TRBV9
D gene: .
CDR3 protein: CASSGQAGSPLHF

J gene: TRBJ2-7
V gene: TRBV20-1
D gene: .
CDR3 protein: CSASRLGIYEQYF

J gene: TRBJ1-6
V gene: TRBV7-2
D gene: .
CDR3 protein: CASSLVGASNSPLHF

J gene: TRBJ2-2
V gene: TRBV13
D gene: TRBD2
CDR3 protein: CASSSTGGTGELFF

J gene: TRBJ2-3
V gene: TRBV5-1
D gene: TRBD1
CDR3 protein: CASSLDGQGMTDTQYF

J gene: TRBJ1-1
V gene: TRBV4-1
D gene: .
CDR3 protein: CASSQSPVGKPEAFF

J gene: TRBJ2-1
V gene: TRBV6-1
D gene: .
CDR3 protein: CASSDLQGSGEQFF

J gene: TRBJ2-2
V gene: TRBV24-1
D gene: .
CDR3 protein: CATSDKDTNTGELFF

J gene: TRBJ2-2
V gene: TRBV24-1
D gene: .
CDR3 protein: CATSVGLLATGELFF

J gene: TRBJ1-1
V gene: TRBV30
D gene: .
CDR3 protein: CAWNLAGAGEAFF

J gene: TRBJ2-5
V gene: TRBV14
D gene: .
CDR3 protein: CASSQERASLSQETQYF

J gene: TRBJ2-7
V gene: TRBV5-1
D gene: TRBD1
CDR3 protein: CASSIRQGLGYEQYF

J gene: TRBJ2-3
V gene: TRBV7-2
D gene: TRBD2
CDR3 protein: CASSSTSGGASFADTQYF

J gene: TRBJ2-1
V gene: TRBV21-1
D gene: .
CDR3 protein: CASSKVLAGDSYNEQFF

J gene: TRBJ2-1
V gene: TRBV4-1
D gene: .
CDR3 protein: CASSQGASYNEQFF

J gene: TRBJ1-6
V gene: TRBV24-1
D gene: TRBD1
CDR3 protein: CATSDFWAGGLSRDSPLHF

J gene: TRBJ1-5
V gene: TRBV7-2
D gene: .
CDR3 protein: CASSLARNQPQHF

J gene: TRBJ2-7
V gene: TRBV27
D gene: .
CDR3 protein: CASSLSGTRPYEQYF

J gene: TRBJ2-2
V gene: TRBV19
D gene: .
CDR3 protein: CATNPLLGGTGELFF

J gene: TRBJ1-4
V gene: TRBV4-3
D gene: .
CDR3 protein: CASSQGRVTNEKLFF

J gene: TRBJ1-5
V gene: TRBV23-1
D gene: TRBD1
CDR3 protein: CASSQPVTSGTGSNQPQHF

J gene: TRBJ1-2
V gene: TRBV6-1
D gene: .
CDR3 protein: CASSEALYPTVYGYTF

J gene: TRBJ2-1
V gene: TRBV3-1/TRBV3-2
D gene: TRBD1
CDR3 protein: CASSQGQGHNEQFF

J gene: TRBJ2-5
V gene: TRBV12-3/TRBV12-4
D gene: .
CDR3 protein: CASSFWGRETQYF

J gene: TRBJ1-1
V gene: TRBV5-1
D gene: .
CDR3 protein: CASTTGQGIQAFF

J gene: TRBJ1-4
V gene: TRBV11-2
D gene: TRBD1
CDR3 protein: CASSFSAGQINEKLFF

J gene: TRBJ1-2
V gene: TRBV5-1
D gene: .
CDR3 protein: CASSPGENYGYTF